This TCR beta chain is drawn from a study of T cells in Graves' hyperthyroidism and ophthalmopathy. Germline-derived CDR1 and CDR2 are SGDLS and YYNGEE. CDR3 size: 15 residues. Comment on this clonotype: Its specificity is not known. Given a much more abundant clone one base away, this may be a read error.

The CDR3 regions of TCR beta were amplified from RNA transcripts. A set of HTBI primers served as the primers for a first-round RT-PCR of the TCR CDR3. TCRdb recomputed calls from the multiplex PCR reads with MiXCR, one row per CDR3 protein. The data show around 580,000 distinct CDR3 sequences, about a sixth seen once. Regarding the study as a whole: Ophthalmopathy prediction by the model preceded onset by a median about 6.5 months. Blood also held most thyroid clonotypes expanded beyond 0.001.

From under 12 ml of fresh peripheral blood, PBMCs were isolated. The receptor's source is a woman aged 18 to 35 with Graves' hyperthyroidism. The source material was blood. V gene TRBV9 combines with J gene TRBJ2-7, with D perhaps being TRBD1 or TRBD2 (6 bases each). The CDR3 DNA reads TGTGCCAGCAGCGTAACGGGGGCCAGTCCTCACGAGCTGTACTTC. The encoded protein is CASSVTGASPHELYF.